The 23 T cell receptor beta chains given below trace back to one sample, sequenced in a study of Graves' ophthalmopathy and Graves' hyperthyroidism. RNA transcripts yielded amplified TCR beta CDR3 regions. Scientists carried out first-round RT-PCR using HTBI primers and then a second-round multiplex PCR. Each CDR3 protein is one row after TCRdb ran MiXCR on the multiplex PCR reads. The profile shows about 600,000 distinct CDR3 sequences, roughly 39% of them singletons. The sequencing sample was made of peripheral blood or thyroid tissue (not recorded which). These receptors originate from an adult man with Graves' hyperthyroidism.

V and J are TRBV2 and TRBJ2-7, with 12 bases matching TRBD2. The CDR3 has 18 amino acids. The V gene's germline CDR1 is SNHLY and CDR2 FYNNEI. Unmatched junction bases numbered 12, after V lost 5 bases and J lost 1 base. DNA of the CDR3: TGTGCCAGCAGTACAACCCTACCACTAGCGGGAGGTTCCTACGAGCAGTACTTC. It encodes CASSTTLPLAGGSYEQYF.

The chain has TRBV7-3 and TRBJ1-4; unclear D gene. Trimming took off 4 bases at V and 4 bases at J, with 7 bases between the two ends. The CDR3 spans 13 residues. Germline CDR1 SGHTA, CDR2 FQGTGA. CDR3 in amino acids: CASSYGDNEKLFF. CDR3 nucleotide sequence: TGTGCCAGCAGCTACGGGGATAATGAAAAACTGTTTTTT.

The CDR3 protein is CASSEGQPYEQYF. DNA of the CDR3: TGTGCCAGTAGTGAAGGACAGCCCTACGAGCAGTACTTC. The chain employs TRBV19 and TRBJ2-7; perhaps TRBD1 as D (6 bases). Germline V gene sequence: CDR1 LNHDA, CDR2 SQIVND (reference sequence). The V end was cut by 5 bases, the J end by 2 bases, with 10 bases between. This CDR3 is built from 13 residues.

Points on this clonotype: A much bigger clone sits one base away, suggesting this may be a read error. In this CDR3 the conserved last residue, phenylalanine or tryptophan, is missing, so a read error is likely. The gene calls are TRBV20-1 and TRBJ2-2; D gene unclear. Trimming took off 6 bases at V and 5 bases at J, with 16 bases between the two ends. CDR1 and CDR2 (germline): DFQATT, SNEGSKA (reference sequence). The CDR3 sequence is 14 residues long. For the CDR3, the DNA is TGCAGTGCGAGGCTTGTGGGTGGTACCGGGGAGCTGTTTCTT. Its protein is CSARLVGGTGELFL.

The table lists this clonotype with many counts. This chain joins TRBV19 and TRBJ2-5; 7 bases are shared with TRBD1. With 3 bases clipped from V and 1 base from J, the junction kept 8 bases outside the gene matches. The V gene's germline CDR1 is LNHDA and CDR2 SQIVND (reference sequence). The CDR3 totals 16 residues. This CDR3 is CASSIGARQGQETQYF. CDR3 sequence (DNA): TGTGCCAGTAGTATTGGAGCCCGACAGGGCCAAGAGACCCAGTACTTC.

In its sample, this clonotype was seen many times. The V and J genes are TRBV2 and TRBJ2-2; 7 bases line up with TRBD1. Germline lookup yields CDR1 SNHLY and CDR2 FYNNEI. J was trimmed by 9 bases and V by 6 bases; bases with no gene match: 4. This CDR3 is 12 amino acids long. The CDR3 sequence is CASRTGLRELFF. The DNA of the CDR3 is TGTGCCAGCAGGACAGGGCTACGGGAGCTGTTTTTT. The full variable domain, with the rest looked up from reference TRBV2 and TRBJ2-2, is EPEVTQTPSHQVTQMGQEVILRCVPISNHLYFYWYRQILGQKVEFLVSFYNNEISEKSEIFDDQFSVERPDGSNFTLKIRSTKLEDSAMYFCASRTGLRELFFGEGSRLTVL.

This chain links TRBV30 with TRBJ1-5; maybe TRBD1 (5 bases). V was clipped by 2 bases and J by 12 bases, with 11 bases between them. Germline V gene sequence: CDR1 GTSNPN, CDR2 SVGIG (reference sequence). This CDR3 spans 11 amino acids. The CDR3 DNA reads TGTGCCTGGAGTACCCGGGACCTCCAGCATTTT. As protein: CAWSTRDLQHF. Looking up the rest from reference TRBV30 and TRBJ1-5 gives the full variable domain: SQTIHQWPATLVQPVGSPLSLECTVEGTSNPNLYWYRQAAGRGLQLLFYSVGIGQISSEVPQNLSASRPQDRQFILSSKKLLLSDSGFYLCAWSTRDLQHFGDGTRLSIL.

The chain joins TRBV3-1 to TRBJ2-5, with TRBD2 as a possible D gene (5 bases). Per the germline V gene, CDR1 is LGHDT and CDR2 is YNNKEL (reference sequence). The CDR3 length is 13 residues. V was trimmed by 4 bases and J by 2 bases, leaving 8 bases between them. The CDR3 DNA reads as TGTGCCAGCAGCCCATGGACTCAAGAGACCCAGTACTTC. Translated: CASSPWTQETQYF.

At least ten counts were recorded for this clonotype. The chain has TRBV7-9 and TRBJ1-4, with D maybe TRBD1 (5 bases). CDR1 is SEHNR and CDR2 is FQNEAQ in the germline V gene (reference sequence). The CDR3 contains 15 residues. V was pared by 5 bases and J by 6 bases, with 16 bases between. The CDR3 DNA reads as TGTGCCAGCAGCCCAAGGGGCAGTGGACATGAAAAACTGTTTTTT. This gives the protein CASSPRGSGHEKLFF.

This clonotype was seen ten or more times. The V and J genes are TRBV11-2 and TRBJ1-2; D is unresolved. This CDR3 is built from 14 residues. Germline CDR1 SGHAT, CDR2 FQNNGV. Trimming shortened V by 1 base and J by 7 bases, and 13 bases separated the two germline ends. The CDR3 DNA reads TGTGCCAGCAGCTTAGTGACTGGGGTTGGTGGCTACACCTTC. Amino acid sequence: CASSLVTGVGGYTF.

This clonotype was counted ten times or more. The V and J genes are TRBV27 and TRBJ2-5; no reliable D call. V shed 5 bases and J shed 7 bases, with 11 bases lying between them. The V gene's germline CDR1 is MNHEY and CDR2 SMNVEV (reference sequence). CDR3 length: 12 amino acids. CDR3 sequence (DNA): TGTGCCAGCAGTACGATTGGCGCGACCCAGTACTTC. Protein sequence: CASSTIGATQYF.

This clonotype was seen many times. V usage is TRBV5-8 and J usage is TRBJ1-2; D ambiguous. Trimming stripped 1 base from V and 6 bases from J, with 7 bases between. Germline lookup yields CDR1 SGHTS and CDR2 YDEGEE. The CDR3 has 12 residues. The CDR3 loop is CASSLFRDGYTF. CDR3 coding DNA: TGTGCCAGCAGCTTGTTCCGTGATGGCTACACCTTC.

The gene calls are TRBV12-3 or TRBV12-4 and TRBJ1-1; no definite D call. CDR3 length: 14 amino acids. Trimming stripped 2 bases from V and 7 bases from J, with 14 bases between. In DNA, the CDR3 is TGTGCCAGCAGTTTAATCGCCACTTCGGTTGAAGCTTTCTTT. It is translated as CASSLIATSVEAFF.

This clonotype was picked up many times. The V and J genes are TRBV15 and TRBJ2-5; D may correspond to TRBD1 or TRBD2 (5 bases each). The CDR3 has 17 amino acids. Germline CDR1 is LNHNV and CDR2 is YYDKDF (reference sequence). Between the trimmed V and J ends, which lost 3 bases and 2 bases, there was a span of 19 bases. Here the CDR3 DNA reads TGTGCCACCAGCAGCTTTAACATTGGGACGGATCAAGAGACCCAGTACTTC. Amino acids: CATSSFNIGTDQETQYF.

The genes are TRBV7-6 and TRBJ1-1; D ambiguous. Trimming took off 1 base at V and 4 bases at J, with 16 bases between the two ends. The germline CDR1 and CDR2 sequences are SGHVS and FNYEAQ. This CDR3 has 16 amino acids. CDR3: CASSLESSGWGTEAFF. In DNA form, the CDR3 reads TGTGCCAGCAGCTTAGAGAGTTCAGGTTGGGGCACTGAAGCTTTCTTT.

This clonotype was detected many times. CDR3 sequence reads: CASSYEWFSGAQTQYF. Here the CDR3 DNA reads TGTGCCAGCAGTTACGAGTGGTTTTCGGGGGCTCAGACCCAGTACTTC. The chain couples TRBV6-5 to TRBJ2-5; D may be TRBD1 or TRBD2 (6 bases each). Germline V lookup: CDR1 MNHEY, CDR2 SVGAGI. V gave up 2 bases and J gave up 6 bases, with 19 bases separating them. The CDR3 is 16 amino acids.

The V call is TRBV20-1, the J call TRBJ2-5; TRBD2 is a possible D gene (7 bases). V lost 1 base and J lost 3, with 24 bases in between. The germline CDR1 and CDR2 sequences are DFQATT and SNEGSKA (reference sequence). CDR3 length: 18 amino acids. In DNA, the CDR3 is TGCAGTGCTAGAGGACAGGTTGGGCTTTCTAGCGGAAAAGAGACCCAGTACTTC. It specifies CSARGQVGLSSGKETQYF.

The chain uses TRBV15 and TRBJ1-1; D is ambiguous. From germline, CDR1 is LNHNV and CDR2 YYDKDF (reference sequence). This CDR3 is 18 amino acids long. Trimming removed 1 base from V and 2 bases from J, with 20 bases in between. In DNA, the CDR3 is TGTGCCACCAGCAGAGGGACTACAGATTACTCTGGAAACACTGAAGCTTTCTTT. Its protein is CATSRGTTDYSGNTEAFF.

V gene TRBV5-1 combines with J gene TRBJ2-5; the match to TRBD2 covers 7 bases. The CDR3 spans 15 residues. V trimming: 0 bases; J trimming: 4 bases; junction bases outside the gene matches: 6. Per germline, CDR1 SGHRS and CDR2 YFSETQ. CDR3 in amino acids: CASSLVASGRETQYF. CDR3 bases: TGCGCCAGCAGCTTGGTGGCTAGCGGTCGAGAGACCCAGTACTTC.

This clonotype was found a few times. V is TRBV20-1 and J is TRBJ2-7; 8 bases fit TRBD2. The ends lost 3 bases at V and 4 bases at J; junction bases unmatched: 11. This CDR3 is built from 15 residues. Germline V gene sequence: CDR1 DFQATT, CDR2 SNEGSKA (reference sequence). The DNA of the CDR3 is TGCAGTGCTAGGGGAGGGGTAGCGGGACTTTACGAGCAGTACTTC. Translating gives CSARGGVAGLYEQYF.

Many counts were recorded for this clonotype. The chain carries TRBV20-1 and TRBJ2-7; unclear D gene. The CDR3 extends over 14 amino acids. Germline CDR1 and CDR2: DFQATT and SNEGSKA (reference sequence). The V and J ends lost 0 bases and 4 bases respectively, with 13 bases between them. CDR3 sequence (DNA): TGCAGTGCTAGAGATCCCCGGGTGGGGTACGAGCAGTACTTC. This translates into CSARDPRVGYEQYF.

This clonotype was picked up many times. V usage is TRBV7-2 and J usage is TRBJ1-5, with 8 bases matching TRBD1. V lost 0 bases to trimming and J lost 2 bases; unmatched junction nucleotides: 0. The CDR3 loop spans 15 amino acids. Germline V gene sequence: CDR1 SGHTA, CDR2 FQGNSA. This chain's CDR3 is CASSLATGGNQPQHF. Here the CDR3 DNA reads TGTGCCAGCAGCTTAGCGACAGGGGGCAATCAGCCCCAGCATTTT.

This clonotype was seen repeatedly, ten times or more. The chain employs TRBV7-8 and TRBJ2-3; D remains ambiguous. The CDR3 contains 13 residues. Trimming cost V 1 base and J 9 bases, with 11 bases left between them. Germline V gene lookup returns CDR1 SGHVS and CDR2 FQNEAQ. CDR3 sequence reads: CASSLGIRDTQYF. Here the CDR3 DNA reads TGTGCCAGCAGCTTAGGTATTAGAGACACGCAGTATTTT.